Listed below are T cell receptor beta chains from one sample, sequenced in a study of blood T cell repertoires in COVID-19. Profiling relied on immunoSEQ multiplex PCR, and the TCRdb table lists in-frame clones only, not all of them. In the table there are 250,000 or so clones, roughly 86% of which are singletons. The sample comprised PBMCs or T cells enriched from blood (not recorded which). The source is a woman aged 18-30 years who had recovered from COVID-19. CDR3s include the opening cysteine and the closing phenylalanine or tryptophan. A D gene is named only where the DNA matches it firmly. Clone size is not always given. Where it is, it says once, few, many or a class for expanded clones.

.	TRBV19	.	TRBJ1-5	CASSIQSYSNQPQHF	TGTGCCAGTAGTATTCAGTCTTATAGCAATCAGCCCCAGCATTTT
.	TRBV2	few	TRBJ1-1	CASSAQRANTEAFF	TGTGCCAGCAGTGCCCAGCGGGCGAACACTGAAGCTTTCTTT
TRBD1	TRBV11-2	.	TRBJ1-1	CASSWDRENTEAFF	TGTGCCAGCAGCTGGGACAGGGAGAACACTGAAGCTTTCTTT
TRBD1	TRBV5-1	.	TRBJ1-3	CASSLGTGWSGNTIYF	TGCGCCAGCAGCTTAGGGACAGGGTGGTCTGGAAACACCATATATTTT
TRBD2	TRBV18	few	TRBJ2-1	CASSPLTSGRAYNEQFF	TGTGCCAGCTCACCACTGACTAGCGGGAGGGCCTACAATGAGCAGTTCTTC
TRBD2	TRBV6-4	.	TRBJ2-1	CASSDPGLAGEQFF	TGTGCCAGCAGTGATCCCGGACTAGCCGGTGAGCAGTTCTTC
TRBD1	TRBV19	.	TRBJ1-3	CASSMGTETGNTIYF	TGTGCCAGTAGTATGGGGACAGAAACTGGAAACACCATATATTTT
TRBD1	TRBV5-4	.	TRBJ1-2	CANVFTGGNYGYTF	TGTGCCAACGTATTTACAGGGGGCAACTATGGCTACACCTTC
.	TRBV5-1	.	TRBJ1-5	CASSHSLDQPQHF	TGCGCCAGCAGCCACTCATTAGATCAGCCCCAGCATTTT
.	TRBV7-9	.	TRBJ2-3	CASSPGGSGDTQYF	TGTGCCAGCAGCCCCGGGGGTAGCGGTGATACGCAGTATTTT
.	TRBV28	.	TRBJ2-3	CASSKDRGSTDTQYF	TGTGCCAGCAGTAAGGACAGAGGCAGCACAGATACGCAGTATTTT
TRBD1	TRBV27	.	TRBJ1-6	CASSFWDRSRSPLHF	TGTGCCAGCAGTTTTTGGGACAGATCGCGCTCACCCCTCCACTTT
TRBD2	TRBV3-1/TRBV3-2	.	TRBJ2-3	CASSQGYLAGDGDTQYF	TGTGCCAGCAGCCAAGGATATCTAGCGGGAGACGGAGATACGCAGTATTTT
TRBD1	TRBV12-3/TRBV12-4	.	TRBJ1-1	CASRSPGQTEAFF	TGTGCCAGCAGATCTCCGGGACAGACTGAAGCTTTCTTT
.	TRBV25-1	.	TRBJ1-1	CASSVGALGAPEAFF	TGTGCCAGCAGTGTCGGGGCTCTGGGGGCCCCTGAAGCTTTCTTT
.	TRBV6-2/TRBV6-3	.	TRBJ2-7	CASSYPGFLGKYEQYF	TGTGCCAGCAGTTACCCAGGGTTCCTGGGCAAATACGAGCAGTACTTC
.	TRBV11-3	.	TRBJ2-3	CASSLDLVDTQYF	TGTGCCAGCAGCTTAGATCTAGTGGATACGCAGTATTTT
TRBD2	TRBV7-8	.	TRBJ2-7	CASSLYVAGEYEQYF	TGTGCCAGCAGCTTATATGTAGCGGGGGAGTACGAGCAGTACTTC
.	TRBV19	.	TRBJ1-1	CASSMIRSEAFF	TGTGCCAGTAGTATGATCAGATCTGAAGCTTTCTTT
.	TRBV28	.	TRBJ1-3	CASSDPGKSGNTIYF	TGTGCCAGCAGCGACCCGGGGAAATCTGGAAACACCATATATTTT
.	TRBV7-2	.	TRBJ2-5	CASSLEVVKQLSQETQYF	TGTGCCAGCAGCTTGGAAGTAGTCAAACAACTATCCCAAGAGACCCAGTACTTC
TRBD1	TRBV12-3/TRBV12-4	few	TRBJ1-1	CASSLAPGQGYF	TGTGCCAGCAGTTTAGCGCCGGGACAGGGTTACTTT
.	TRBV5-4	few	TRBJ2-1	CASSLDRPNEQFF	TGTGCCAGCAGCTTGGACAGGCCTAATGAGCAGTTCTTC
.	TRBV30	.	TRBJ2-1	CAWSGPHRGTYNEQFF	TGTGCCTGGAGCGGCCCTCATAGAGGGACCTACAATGAGCAGTTCTTC
TRBD2	TRBV27	.	TRBJ2-1	CASKKTSGSIYEQFF	TGTGCCAGCAAGAAGACTAGCGGGAGTATCTATGAGCAGTTCTTC
.	TRBV29-1	.	TRBJ1-1	CSVRVGNTEAFF	TGCAGCGTCAGGGTGGGGAACACTGAAGCTTTCTTT
TRBD1	TRBV19	.	TRBJ1-6	CASSGRTGASNSPLHF	TGTGCCAGTAGTGGGCGGACAGGGGCTAGTAATTCACCCCTCCACTTT
TRBD2	TRBV6-5	.	TRBJ2-7	CASSYSKRGSYEQYF	TGTGCCAGCAGTTACTCGAAGCGGGGCTCCTACGAGCAGTACTTC
TRBD1	TRBV19	few	TRBJ1-5	CASSRRDSSFLSNQPQHF	TGTGCCAGTAGTCGCCGGGACAGTTCTTTCCTTAGCAATCAGCCCCAGCATTTT
.	TRBV29-1	.	TRBJ1-1	CSVGAGAPEAFF	TGCAGCGTTGGGGCAGGGGCACCCGAAGCTTTCTTT
TRBD1	TRBV5-4	.	TRBJ1-4	CASSTGGPTTNEKLFF	TGTGCCAGCAGCACAGGGGGACCAACAACTAATGAAAAACTGTTTTTT
TRBD1	TRBV5-1	once	TRBJ1-1	CASSSDKDRGRAEAFF	TGCGCCAGCAGCTCGGACAAGGACAGGGGCCGCGCTGAAGCTTTCTTT
.	TRBV5-6	few	TRBJ2-7	CASSDYRAYEQYF	TGTGCCAGCAGCGATTACCGGGCCTACGAGCAGTACTTC
.	TRBV6-2/TRBV6-3	.	TRBJ2-5	CASSYSTLRIQETQYF	TGTGCCAGCAGTTACTCGACGCTGAGGATCCAAGAGACCCAGTACTTC
.	TRBV3-1/TRBV3-2	.	TRBJ2-7	CASSQAYWTRRSYEQYF	TGTGCCAGCAGCCAAGCGTATTGGACTCGTAGGTCCTACGAGCAGTACTTC
TRBD1	TRBV30	.	TRBJ1-4	CAWGLGQGDEKLFF	TGTGCCTGGGGGCTCGGACAGGGAGATGAAAAACTGTTTTTT
.	TRBV4-1	many	TRBJ1-4	CASSQVGFGSEKLFF	TGCGCCAGCAGCCAAGTGGGCTTCGGGAGTGAAAAACTGTTTTTT
TRBD1	TRBV2	.	TRBJ2-7	CASSGQGDSYEQYF	TGTGCCAGCAGCGGACAGGGGGATTCCTACGAGCAGTACTTC
TRBD2	TRBV7-2	.	TRBJ2-7	CASSFGLAGFGHYEQYF	TGTGCCAGCAGCTTCGGACTAGCGGGATTTGGACACTACGAGCAGTACTTC
.	TRBV30	.	TRBJ1-2	CAWSVLGRTDFYGYTF	TGTGCCTGGAGTGTACTTGGGAGAACGGATTTCTATGGCTACACCTTC
TRBD1	TRBV3-1/TRBV3-2	.	TRBJ2-1	CASSQDLRTGVEQFF	TGTGCCAGCAGCCAAGATTTGCGGACAGGGGTTGAGCAGTTCTTC
.	TRBV4-1	.	TRBJ1-3	CASSQDLPAGNTIYF	TGCGCCAGCAGCCAAGATTTGCCGGCTGGAAACACCATATATTTT
.	TRBV7-8	.	TRBJ2-6	CASSSSSGANVLTF	TGTGCCAGCAGCTCTAGTTCTGGGGCCAACGTCCTGACTTTC
TRBD2	TRBV3-1/TRBV3-2	.	TRBJ2-1	CASRFGGGYNEQFF	TGTGCCAGCAGGTTTGGGGGGGGCTACAATGAGCAGTTCTTC
TRBD2	TRBV29-1	.	TRBJ2-4	CSVEGGEGAKNIQYF	TGCAGCGTTGAGGGGGGGGAAGGAGCCAAAAACATTCAGTACTTC
TRBD1	TRBV6-4	.	TRBJ1-2	CASSDQGARGYTF	TGTGCCAGCAGTGACCAGGGGGCGCGGGGCTACACCTTC
TRBD1	TRBV11-3	.	TRBJ1-1	CASSPQGGPAEAFF	TGTGCCAGCAGCCCTCAGGGGGGACCAGCTGAAGCTTTCTTT